Here is one T cell receptor (beta chain) with its context. In the authors' methods: Quantification of nucleated cells was approximated via reference gene primer amplification. TCRdb keeps only in-frame clones here, not all; method: immunoSEQ multiplex PCR. D and trimming were read from the DNA, whereas the V and J calls and clone size are those reported in that table. The sample shows about 200,000 clones, around four fifths of them seen only once. The record originates from a study of blood T cell repertoires in COVID-19. Study-wide context: The cDNA or gDNA used as material had been derived from T cells, B-cell-depleted T cells, or PBMCs.

Per germline, CDR1 KGHSH and CDR2 LQKENI. The CDR3 length is 16 residues. Trimming shortened V by 4 bases and J by 3 bases, and 19 bases separated the two germline ends. V usage is TRBV18 and J usage is TRBJ2-7, with D maybe TRBD2 (5 bases). This receptor was identified in a man aged 55 to 70 with COVID-19, enrolled during active disease. Material: peripheral blood. This CDR3 reads CASSLGGGGPGYEQYF. CDR3 bases: TGTGCCAGCTCACTGGGCGGAGGAGGCCCCGGCTACGAGCAGTACTTC.